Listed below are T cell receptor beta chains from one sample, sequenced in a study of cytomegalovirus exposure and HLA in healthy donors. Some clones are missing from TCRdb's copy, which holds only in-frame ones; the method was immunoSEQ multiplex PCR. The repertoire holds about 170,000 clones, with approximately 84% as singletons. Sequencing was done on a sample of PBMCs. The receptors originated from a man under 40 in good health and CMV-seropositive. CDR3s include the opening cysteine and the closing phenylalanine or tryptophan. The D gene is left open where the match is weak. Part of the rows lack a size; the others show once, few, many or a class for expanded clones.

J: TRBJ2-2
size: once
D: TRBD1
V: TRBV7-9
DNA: TGTTCCAGCAGCCGTGTTAAGACTATCGGGACAGGGCATACCGGGGAGCTGTTTTTT
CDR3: CSSSRVKTIGTGHTGELFF

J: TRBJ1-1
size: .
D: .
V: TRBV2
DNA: TGTGCCACCTCCGGGACACACGATACCACTGAAGCTTTCTTT
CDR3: CATSGTHDTTEAFF

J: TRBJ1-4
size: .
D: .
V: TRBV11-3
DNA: TGTGCCAGCAGCTTCAGTGCAACTAATGAAAAACTGTTTTTT
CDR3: CASSFSATNEKLFF

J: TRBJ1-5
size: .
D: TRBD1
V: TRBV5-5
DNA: TGTGCCAGCAGCAACCGGGACAGCAATCAGTCCCAGCATTTT
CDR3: CASSNRDSNQSQHF

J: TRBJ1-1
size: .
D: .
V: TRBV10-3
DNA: TGTGCCACCGCAGGGGCGGAGGACACTGAAGCTTTCTTT
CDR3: CATAGAEDTEAFF

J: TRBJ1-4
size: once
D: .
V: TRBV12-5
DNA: TGTGCTAGTGGTTTGCCCCGCCGCGATAGGTGGACTACAACTAATGAAAAACTGTTTTTT
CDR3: CASGLPRRDRWTTTNEKLFF

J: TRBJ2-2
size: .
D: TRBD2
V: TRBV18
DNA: TGTGCCAGCTCATCGTTAGCGGGGAGCGACACCGGGGAGCTGTTTTTT
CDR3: CASSSLAGSDTGELFF

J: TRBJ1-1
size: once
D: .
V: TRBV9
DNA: TGTGCCAGCACCGCAACGGGACAGAACACTGAAGCTTTCTTT
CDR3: CASTATGQNTEAFF

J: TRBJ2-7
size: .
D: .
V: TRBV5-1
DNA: TGCGCCAGCAACCTCGGGGACTACGAGCAGTACTTC
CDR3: CASNLGDYEQYF

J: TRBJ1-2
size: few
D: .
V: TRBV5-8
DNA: TGTGCCAGCCCCCCACAGCAAATCAACTATGGCTACACCTTC
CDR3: CASPPQQINYGYTF

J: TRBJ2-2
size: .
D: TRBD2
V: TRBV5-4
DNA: TGTGCCAGCAGCAAACTAGCGGGAGCACCCGGGGAGCTGTTTTTT
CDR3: CASSKLAGAPGELFF

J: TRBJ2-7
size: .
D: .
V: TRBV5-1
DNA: TGCGCCAGCAGCCCTCTAAGGGACATCGGGGACTACGAGCAGTACTTC
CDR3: CASSPLRDIGDYEQYF

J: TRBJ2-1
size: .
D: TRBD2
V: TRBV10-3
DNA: TGTGCCATCAGTGATCCTACTAGCGGGAGAAGGGATGAGCAGTTCTTC
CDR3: CAISDPTSGRRDEQFF

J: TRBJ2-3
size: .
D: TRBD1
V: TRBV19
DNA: TGTGCCAGTAGTTTTCGACCGGGACAGAGCACAGATACGCAGTATTTT
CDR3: CASSFRPGQSTDTQYF

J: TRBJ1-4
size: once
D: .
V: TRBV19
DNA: TGTGCCAGTAGTAGGTTGGACTTTGGCGGGGAAAAACTGTTTTTT
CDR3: CASSRLDFGGEKLFF

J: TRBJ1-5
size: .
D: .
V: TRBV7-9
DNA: TGTGCCAGCAGCTCAGGGGCGGGCGTTGGGCCCCAGCATTTT
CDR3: CASSSGAGVGPQHF

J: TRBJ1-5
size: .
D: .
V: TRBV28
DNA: TGTGCCAGCAGTTCACCCCTAAAAGGGCAGGGTGACTGGCCCCAGCATTTT
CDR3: CASSSPLKGQGDWPQHF

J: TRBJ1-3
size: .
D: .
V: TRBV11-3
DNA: TGTGCCAGCAGCTCGCGAGGGGGTTTCTCTGGAAACACCATATATTTT
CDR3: CASSSRGGFSGNTIYF

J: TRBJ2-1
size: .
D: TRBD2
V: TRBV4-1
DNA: TGCGCCAGCAGCCTTGGGACTAGCGGGGGGCCCTACAATGAGCAGTTCTTC
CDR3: CASSLGTSGGPYNEQFF

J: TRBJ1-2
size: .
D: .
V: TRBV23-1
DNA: TGCGCCAGCAGTCAGGGACAAGCTAACTATGGCTACACCTTC
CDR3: CASSQGQANYGYTF

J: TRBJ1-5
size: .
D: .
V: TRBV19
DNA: TGTGCCAGTAGTTTCCGCCGACTACCTAGCAATCAGCCCCAGCATTTT
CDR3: CASSFRRLPSNQPQHF

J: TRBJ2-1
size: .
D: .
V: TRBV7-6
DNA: TGTGCCAGCAGCTTACGGGGGAATCGTCATGAGCAGTTCTTC
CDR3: CASSLRGNRHEQFF

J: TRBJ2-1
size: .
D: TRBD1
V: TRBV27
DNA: TGTGCCAGCAGTTATGTGGGGACAGGGATAGTCGAGCAGTTCTTC
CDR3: CASSYVGTGIVEQFF

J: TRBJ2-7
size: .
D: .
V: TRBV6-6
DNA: TGTGCCAGCAGCCCCCGGGACATCGGCTACGAGCAGTACTTC
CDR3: CASSPRDIGYEQYF

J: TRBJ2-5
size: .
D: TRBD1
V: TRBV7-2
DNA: TGTGCCAGCAGCTTAGCCTTAACAGGGGGCCAAGAGACCCAGTACTTC
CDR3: CASSLALTGGQETQYF

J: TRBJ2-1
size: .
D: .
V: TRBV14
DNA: TGTGCCAGCAGCCAAGACCATCATGAGCAGTTCTTC
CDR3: CASSQDHHEQFF

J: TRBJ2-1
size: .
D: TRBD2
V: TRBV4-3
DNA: TGCGCCAGCAGTTCCAGACTAGCGGGTACCGTTGAGCAGTTCTTC
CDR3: CASSSRLAGTVEQFF

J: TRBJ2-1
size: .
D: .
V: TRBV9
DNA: TGTGCCAGCAGCACCACAGGGAGCTCCTACAATGAGCAGTTCTTC
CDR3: CASSTTGSSYNEQFF

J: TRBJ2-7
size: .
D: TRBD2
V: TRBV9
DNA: TGTGCCAGCAGCGTAGAGCCTAGCGGGAGGACCTACGAGCAGTACTTC
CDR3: CASSVEPSGRTYEQYF

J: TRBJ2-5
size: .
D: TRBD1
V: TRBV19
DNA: TGTGCCACCGTCCGGGACAGGGATGAGACCCAGTACTTC
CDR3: CATVRDRDETQYF

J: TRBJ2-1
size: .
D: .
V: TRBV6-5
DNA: TGTGCCAGCAGTTACGGACTCTCGGTCAATGAGCAGTTCTTC
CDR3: CASSYGLSVNEQFF